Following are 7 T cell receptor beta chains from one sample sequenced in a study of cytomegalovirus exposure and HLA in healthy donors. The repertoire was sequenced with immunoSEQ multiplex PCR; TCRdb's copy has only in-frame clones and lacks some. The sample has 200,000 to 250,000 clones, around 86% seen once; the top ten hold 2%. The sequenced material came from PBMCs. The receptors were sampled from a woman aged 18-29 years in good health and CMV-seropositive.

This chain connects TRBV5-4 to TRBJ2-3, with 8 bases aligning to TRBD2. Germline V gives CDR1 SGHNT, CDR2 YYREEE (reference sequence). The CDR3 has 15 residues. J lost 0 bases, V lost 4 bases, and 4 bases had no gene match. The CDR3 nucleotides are TGTGCCAGCAGCGGGACTAGTCAAAGCACAGATACGCAGTATTTT. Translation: CASSGTSQSTDTQYF.

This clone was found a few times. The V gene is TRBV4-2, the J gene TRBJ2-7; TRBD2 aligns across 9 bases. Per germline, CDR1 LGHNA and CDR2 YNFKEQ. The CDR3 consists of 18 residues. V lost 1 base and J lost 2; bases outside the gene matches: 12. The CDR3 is CASSQANSGRTTPYEQYF. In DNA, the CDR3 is TGTGCCAGCAGCCAAGCTAATAGCGGGAGAACAACCCCCTACGAGCAGTACTTC.

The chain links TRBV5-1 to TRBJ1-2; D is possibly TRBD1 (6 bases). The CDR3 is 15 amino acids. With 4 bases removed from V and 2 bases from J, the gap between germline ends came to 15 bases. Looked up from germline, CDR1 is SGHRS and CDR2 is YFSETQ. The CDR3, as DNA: TGCGCCAGCAGCCCCCGACCCAGGGGCAACTATGGCTACACCTTC. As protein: CASSPRPRGNYGYTF.

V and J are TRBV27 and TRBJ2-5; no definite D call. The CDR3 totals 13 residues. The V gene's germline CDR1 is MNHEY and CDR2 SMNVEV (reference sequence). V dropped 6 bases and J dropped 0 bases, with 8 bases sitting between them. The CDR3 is CASRQTYQETQYF. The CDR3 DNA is TGTGCCAGCAGACAGACATACCAAGAGACCCAGTACTTC.

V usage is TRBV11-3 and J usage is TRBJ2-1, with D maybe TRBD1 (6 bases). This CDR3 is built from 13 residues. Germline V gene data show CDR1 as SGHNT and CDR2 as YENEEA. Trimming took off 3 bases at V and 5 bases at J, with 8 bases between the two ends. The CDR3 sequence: CASSFRDNNEQFF. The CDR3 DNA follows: TGTGCCAGCAGCTTCCGGGACAACAATGAGCAGTTCTTC.

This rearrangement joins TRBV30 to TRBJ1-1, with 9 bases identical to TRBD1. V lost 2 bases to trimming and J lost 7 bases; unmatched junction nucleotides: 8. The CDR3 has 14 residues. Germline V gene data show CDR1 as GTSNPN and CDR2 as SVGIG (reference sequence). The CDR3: CAWSPGTGWDEAFF. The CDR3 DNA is TGTGCCTGGAGTCCCGGGACAGGGTGGGATGAAGCTTTCTTT.

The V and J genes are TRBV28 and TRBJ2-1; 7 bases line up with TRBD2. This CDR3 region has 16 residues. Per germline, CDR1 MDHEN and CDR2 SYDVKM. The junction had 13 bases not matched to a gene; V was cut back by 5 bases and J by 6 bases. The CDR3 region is CASSPGLGRRTNEQFF. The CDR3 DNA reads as TGTGCCAGCAGTCCTGGACTAGGTCGCCGTACCAATGAGCAGTTCTTC.